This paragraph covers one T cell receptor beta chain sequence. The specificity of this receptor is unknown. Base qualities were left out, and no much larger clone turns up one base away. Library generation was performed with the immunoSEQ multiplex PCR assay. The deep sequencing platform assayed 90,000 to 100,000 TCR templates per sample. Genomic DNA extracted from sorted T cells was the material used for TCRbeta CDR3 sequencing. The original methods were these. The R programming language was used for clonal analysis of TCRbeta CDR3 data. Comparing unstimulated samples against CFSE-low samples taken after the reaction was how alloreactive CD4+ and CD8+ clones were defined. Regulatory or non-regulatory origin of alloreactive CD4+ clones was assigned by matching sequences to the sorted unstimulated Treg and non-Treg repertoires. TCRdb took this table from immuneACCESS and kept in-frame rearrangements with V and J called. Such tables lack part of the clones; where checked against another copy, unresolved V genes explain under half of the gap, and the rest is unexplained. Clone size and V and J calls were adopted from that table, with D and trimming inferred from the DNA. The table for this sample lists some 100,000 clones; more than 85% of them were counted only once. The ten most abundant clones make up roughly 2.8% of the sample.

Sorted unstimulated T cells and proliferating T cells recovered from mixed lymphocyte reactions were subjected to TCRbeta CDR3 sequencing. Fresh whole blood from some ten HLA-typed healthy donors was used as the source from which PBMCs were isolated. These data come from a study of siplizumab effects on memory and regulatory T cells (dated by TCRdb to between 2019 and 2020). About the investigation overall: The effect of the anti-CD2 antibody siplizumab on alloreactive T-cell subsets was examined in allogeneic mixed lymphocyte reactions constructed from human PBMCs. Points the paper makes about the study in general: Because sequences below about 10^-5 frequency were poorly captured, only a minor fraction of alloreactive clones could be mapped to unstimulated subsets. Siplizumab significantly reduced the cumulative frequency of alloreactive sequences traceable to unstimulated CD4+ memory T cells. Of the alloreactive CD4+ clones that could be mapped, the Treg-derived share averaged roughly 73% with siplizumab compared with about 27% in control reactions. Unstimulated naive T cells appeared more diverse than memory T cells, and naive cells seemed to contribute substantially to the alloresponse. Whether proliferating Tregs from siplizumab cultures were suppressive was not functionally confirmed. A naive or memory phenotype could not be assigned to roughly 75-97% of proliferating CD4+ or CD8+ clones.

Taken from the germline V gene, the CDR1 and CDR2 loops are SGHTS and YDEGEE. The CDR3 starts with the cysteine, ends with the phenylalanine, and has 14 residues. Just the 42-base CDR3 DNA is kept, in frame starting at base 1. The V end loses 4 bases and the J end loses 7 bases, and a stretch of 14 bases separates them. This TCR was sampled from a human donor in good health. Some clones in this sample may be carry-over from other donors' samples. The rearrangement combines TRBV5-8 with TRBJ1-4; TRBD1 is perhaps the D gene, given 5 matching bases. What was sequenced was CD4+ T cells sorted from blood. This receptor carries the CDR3 CASSSRAGGEKLFF. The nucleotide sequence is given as TGTGCCAGCAGCAGCAGGGCCGGAGGTGAAAAACTGTTTTTT.